Below, one T cell receptor beta chain is given with its context. The CDR3 spans 15 residues. Germline V gene data show CDR1 as SNHLY and CDR2 as FYNNEI. V lost 4 bases to trimming and J lost 5 bases; unmatched junction nucleotides: 6. The sample belongs to a study of blood T cell repertoires in COVID-19. Study-wide background: From T cells, B-cell-depleted T cells, or PBMCs came the material, which was cDNA or gDNA.

TCRdb's copy holds only in-frame clones and misses some; the assay was immunoSEQ multiplex PCR. The sample yields 45,000 to 60,000 clones, roughly nine tenths seen once. This sequence was found in a man in his sixties with acute or convalescent COVID-19. This rearrangement joins TRBV2 to TRBJ1-1, with 11 positions matching TRBD1. Sequencing input: peripheral blood. The CDR3 loop is CASSGGQGGRTEAFF. As DNA, the CDR3 is TGTGCCAGCAGTGGGGGACAGGGGGGGAGGACTGAAGCTTTCTTT. Using reference TRBV2 and TRBJ1-1 for the parts outside the CDR3, the full variable domain is EPEVTQTPSHQVTQMGQEVILRCVPISNHLYFYWYRQILGQKVEFLVSFYNNEISEKSEIFDDQFSVERPDGSNFTLKIRSTKLEDSAMYFCASSGGQGGRTEAFFGQGTRLTVV.